This T cell receptor beta chain is from a study of Graves' ophthalmopathy and Graves' hyperthyroidism. V lost 3 bases and J 4 bases, leaving 15 bases between the germline ends. This CDR3 is built from 15 residues. In germline, CDR1 is MNHNS, CDR2 SASEGT. RNA transcripts served as template for amplifying TCR beta CDR3 sequences. The first round was an RT-PCR with HTBI primers, and the second round was a multiplex PCR. TCRdb itself ran the multiplex PCR reads through MiXCR, one entry per CDR3 protein. The sample shows hundreds of thousands of distinct CDR3 sequences, about a fifth of them seen only once.

The clonotype originates from a woman between 18 and 29 years old with stable Graves' hyperthyroidism. Some clones in this sample may be carry-over from other donors' samples. V is TRBV6-1 and J is TRBJ1-2; possible D gene TRBD1, 5 bases. Sequences were obtained from peripheral blood. CDR3 DNA sequence: TGTGCCAGCAGTGACAGGAGACAGAACCTCTATGGCTACACCTTC. Protein: CASSDRRQNLYGYTF.